These 9 T cell receptor beta chains share one sample of origin, sequenced in a study of Ad26.COV2.S vaccination and SARS-CoV-2 variants. Only in-frame clones appear in the TCRdb table, and some are missing; sequencing was by immunoSEQ multiplex PCR. The top ten hold over 1.5% of the sample, which has about 390,000 clones, 92% seen once. Treatment in this sample: over 15 received Ad26.COV2.S at low or high dose, single or two shots; 5 received placebo; per-sample allocation not given. Samples were taken on day 63 after the first vaccine or placebo injection. Sequenced here: peripheral blood, sampled in a trial of Ad26.COV2.S vaccine versus placebo. These receptors all stem from a person between 18 and 65 years old who received the Ad26.COV2.S COVID-19 vaccine or a placebo.

The V call is TRBV4-3, the J call TRBJ1-6; 7 positions agree with TRBD1. Germline values: CDR1 LGHNA, CDR2 YSLEER. This CDR3 is built from 16 residues. V dropped 5 bases and J dropped 9; count of bases not matched to a gene: 13. The CDR3 coding sequence is TGCGCCAGCAGCTCCCCCGGGCGACCAGGGGGTTCACCCCTCCACTTT. Translated, it gives CASSSPGRPGGSPLHF.

The gene calls are TRBV27 and TRBJ2-2, with 9 bases identical to TRBD1. Trimming removed 11 bases from V and 8 bases from J; junction bases left unmatched: 15. The CDR3 covers 15 residues. CDR1 and CDR2 (germline): MNHEY, SMNVEV (reference sequence). The CDR3 DNA reads as TGTGCCGCGAAGAGGACAGGGGAAAGGTGGGGGGAGCTGTTTTTT. This encodes CAAKRTGERWGELFF.

A single count supports this clone. The rearrangement joins TRBV29-1 to TRBJ2-1; tentatively, D is TRBD2 (6 bases). The CDR3 is 12 residues long. Trimming took 8 bases from V and 3 from J, leaving 11 bases between them. CDR1 SQVTM and CDR2 ANQGSEA come from the germline V gene. DNA for the CDR3: TGCAGCTCCCGGGACTTCTACAATGAGCAGTTCTTC. It is translated as CSSRDFYNEQFF.

The chain joins TRBV13 to TRBJ1-1, with no clear D. V lost 5 bases, J lost 6 bases, and 7 bases lay in between. Germline CDR1 PRHDT, CDR2 FYEKMQ (reference sequence). This CDR3 spans 11 amino acids. CDR3 sequence: CASSHRPEAFF. CDR3 DNA sequence: TGTGCCAGCAGCCATCGACCTGAAGCTTTCTTT.

The J gene is TRBJ1-1, the V gene TRBV3-1 (or the pseudogene TRBV3-2); 7 bases line up with TRBD1. The CDR3 consists of 14 residues. Germline values: CDR1 LGHDT, CDR2 YNNKEL (reference sequence). Germline trimming cut 4 bases from V and 3 bases from J; bases unmatched to any gene: 5. CDR3 bases: TGTGCCAGCAGCCCCGAGGGGGCGGACACTGAAGCTTTCTTT. Amino acid sequence: CASSPEGADTEAFF.

Note on this clone: The same CDR3 arises from other DNA sequences in this sample as well. The chain uses TRBV12-3 or TRBV12-4 and TRBJ2-7, with D unresolved. There are 11 residues in the CDR3. V shed 4 bases and J shed 2 bases, with 3 bases lying between them. The CDR3 here is CASSSTYEQYF. Here the CDR3 DNA reads TGTGCCAGCAGTTCGACCTACGAGCAGTACTTC.

The chain employs TRBV11-2 and TRBJ2-3, with a possible D match to TRBD2 (5 bases). V lost 2 bases, J lost 1 base, and 19 bases lay in between. CDR3 length: 18 amino acids. Germline CDR1 and CDR2: SGHAT and FQNNGV. The CDR3 region is CASSLIYWVMRGTDTQYF. The CDR3 DNA is TGTGCCAGCAGCTTAATTTATTGGGTAATGCGGGGCACAGATACGCAGTATTTT.

The chain is built from TRBV11-2 and TRBJ1-4, with D possibly TRBD1 on 5 matching bases. Germline V gene data show CDR1 as SGHAT and CDR2 as FQNNGV. There are 16 residues in the CDR3. Trimming took 6 bases from V and 4 from J, leaving 18 bases between them. CDR3 loop: CASRPYRSGHNEKLFF. In nucleotides, the CDR3 is TGTGCCAGCAGGCCATACCGTTCGGGGCATAATGAAAAACTGTTTTTT.

This chain links TRBV12-3 or TRBV12-4 with TRBJ2-7; TRBD2 is a possible D gene (6 bases). Deletions cut 6 bases from V and 2 bases from J, with 11 bases between. The CDR3 runs to 13 residues. The CDR3 protein is CASSRAGPYEQYF. The CDR3 nucleotides read TGTGCCAGCAGCCGGGCGGGGCCCTACGAGCAGTACTTC.